The following is a T cell receptor (beta chain) sequence with its context. Its antigen is currently unknown. V shed 4 bases and J shed 6 bases, with 9 bases lying between them. Germline V gene sequence: CDR1 SGHAT, CDR2 FQNNGV. CDR3 length: 13 residues. Per the authors' pipeline: Junction-only sequences without quality scores were provided by ImmunoSEQ, so filtering was different. Method: immunoSEQ multiplex PCR; TCRdb's copy keeps in-frame clones and lacks some. Clone size and the V and J calls come from that table; the DNA yielded D and trimming. The sample has around 990,000 clones; about 80% are singletons. This entry comes from a study of shared clonotypes between healthy human individuals. General observations from the study: The naive CD4 repertoires of a handful of donors were compared, and roughly 5.1% of clonotypes were shared. Genetic and exposure-history diversity was limited by the small donor number. Researchers found naive subsets generally carried larger estimated richness than memory subsets.

The TCR sequence derives from a man aged 18 to 29 in good health. Some clones in this sample may be carry-over from other donors' samples. Specimen: memory CD4+ T cells from PBMCs. Subset noted: CD45RA-negative fraction. This chain links TRBV11-2 with TRBJ2-2; no reliable D call. CDR3 sequence reads: CASSSTIAGELFF. In DNA form, the CDR3 reads TGTGCCAGCAGCTCGACCATCGCCGGGGAGCTGTTTTTT.